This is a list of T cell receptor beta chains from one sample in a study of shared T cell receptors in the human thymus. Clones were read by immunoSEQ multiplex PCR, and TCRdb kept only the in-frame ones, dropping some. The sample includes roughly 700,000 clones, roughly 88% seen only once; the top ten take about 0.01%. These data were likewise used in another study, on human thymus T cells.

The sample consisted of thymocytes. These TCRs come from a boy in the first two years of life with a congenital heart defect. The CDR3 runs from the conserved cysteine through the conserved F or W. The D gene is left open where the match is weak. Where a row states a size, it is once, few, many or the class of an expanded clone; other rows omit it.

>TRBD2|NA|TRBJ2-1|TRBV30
CAWTAGLQNEQFF
TGTGCCTGGACTGCGGGACTACAAAATGAGCAGTTCTTC
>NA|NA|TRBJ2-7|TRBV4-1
CASSQSSQGGYEQYF
TGCGCCAGCAGCCAATCTAGCCAAGGCGGCTACGAGCAGTACTTC
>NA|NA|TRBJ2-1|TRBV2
CARRYIGDNEQFF
TGTGCCAGGCGGTACATTGGTGACAATGAGCAGTTCTTC
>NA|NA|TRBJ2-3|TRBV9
CASSVGDSDTQYF
TGTGCCAGCAGCGTAGGCGACTCGGATACGCAGTATTTT
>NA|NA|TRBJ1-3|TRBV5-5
CASSLWTAYGNTIYF
TGTGCCAGCAGCTTGTGGACAGCGTATGGAAACACCATATATTTT
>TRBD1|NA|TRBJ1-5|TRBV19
CASNMGGQGAPGCQPQHF
TGTGCCAGTAATATGGGAGGGCAGGGGGCGCCCGGTTGTCAGCCCCAGCATTTT
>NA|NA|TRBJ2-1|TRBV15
CATSRDRGTVYNEQFF
TGTGCCACCAGCAGAGATCGGGGGACAGTGTACAATGAGCAGTTCTTC
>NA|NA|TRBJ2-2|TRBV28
CASVRPSWGADTGELFF
TGTGCCAGCGTCCGTCCTTCATGGGGCGCGGACACCGGGGAGCTGTTTTTT
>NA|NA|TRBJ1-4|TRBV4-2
CASSQDRLGGTITNEKLFF
TGTGCCAGCAGCCAAGATCGGCTGGGGGGGACAATTACTAATGAAAAACTGTTTTTT
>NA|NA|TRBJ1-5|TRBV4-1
CASSQRGPERSNQPQHF
TGCGCCAGCAGCCAAAGGGGTCCCGAGAGGAGCAATCAGCCCCAGCATTTT
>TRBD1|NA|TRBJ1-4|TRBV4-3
CASSQAQGAAEKLFF
TGCGCCAGCAGCCAAGCACAGGGGGCGGCTGAAAAACTGTTTTTT
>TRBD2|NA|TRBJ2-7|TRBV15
CATSRGGSGSISYEQYF
TGTGCCACCAGCAGAGGGGGTAGCGGGAGTATCTCCTACGAGCAGTACTTC
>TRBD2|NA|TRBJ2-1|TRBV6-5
CASSRSGRRYNEQFF
TGTGCCAGCAGTCGTAGCGGGAGGCGATACAATGAGCAGTTCTTC
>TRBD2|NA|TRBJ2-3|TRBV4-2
CASSPPVGNSGRRPTDTQYF
TGTGCCAGCAGCCCCCCCGTAGGCAACAGCGGGAGGAGGCCCACAGATACGCAGTATTTT
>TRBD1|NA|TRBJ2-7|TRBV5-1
CASSTTGGEQYF
TGCGCCAGCAGCACGACAGGGGGCGAGCAGTACTTC
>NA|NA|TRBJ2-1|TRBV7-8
CASSPHRGRGPYNEQFF
TGTGCCAGCAGCCCCCATAGGGGGAGGGGCCCCTACAATGAGCAGTTCTTC
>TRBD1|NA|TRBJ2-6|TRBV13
CASSPGQPSSGANVLTF
TGTGCCAGCAGCCCGGGACAGCCCAGCTCTGGGGCCAACGTCCTGACTTTC
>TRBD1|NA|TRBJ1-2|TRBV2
CASSERRGRNYGYTF
TGTGCCAGCAGTGAAAGGAGGGGGCGTAACTATGGCTACACCTTC
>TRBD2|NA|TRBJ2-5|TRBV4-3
CASSQGLAGEETQYF
TGCGCCAGCAGCCAGGGACTAGCGGGAGAGGAGACCCAGTACTTC
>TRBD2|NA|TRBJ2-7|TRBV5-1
CASTAGGRAVNEQYF
TGCGCCAGCACCGCGGGCGGGAGGGCGGTGAACGAGCAGTACTTC
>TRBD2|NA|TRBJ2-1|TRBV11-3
CASSLSRTSGRRVYNEQFF
TGTGCCAGCAGCTTATCTAGGACTAGCGGGAGGAGGGTTTACAATGAGCAGTTCTTC
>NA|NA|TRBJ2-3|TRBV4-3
CASSQAPTGLPADTQYF
TGCGCCAGCAGCCAAGCCCCGACTGGCCTCCCCGCAGATACGCAGTATTTT
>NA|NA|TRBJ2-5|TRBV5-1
CASSLAEAGGETQYF
TGCGCCAGCAGCTTGGCCGAGGCGGGCGGAGAGACCCAGTACTTC
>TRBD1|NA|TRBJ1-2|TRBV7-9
CASSLGDRDPTF
TGTGCCAGCAGCTTAGGAGACAGGGATCCCACCTTC
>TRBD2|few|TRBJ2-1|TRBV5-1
CASSPSGSTSGRASSYNEQFF
TGCGCCAGCAGCCCTAGCGGTTCGACTAGCGGGAGGGCCAGCTCCTACAATGAGCAGTTCTTC
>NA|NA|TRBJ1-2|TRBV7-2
CASSPRTEVRVYGYTF
TGTGCCAGCAGCCCCCGGACGGAGGTTAGAGTCTATGGCTACACCTTC
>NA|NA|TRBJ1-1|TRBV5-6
CASSLGQRSTEAFF
TGTGCCAGCAGCTTGGGACAGAGGAGCACTGAAGCTTTCTTT
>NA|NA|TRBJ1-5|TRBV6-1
CASTTGWGADQPQHF
TGTGCCAGCACCACCGGCTGGGGAGCCGATCAGCCCCAGCATTTT
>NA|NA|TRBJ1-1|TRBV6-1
CASSHRTTQNTEAFF
TGTGCCAGCAGTCACCGGACAACCCAGAACACTGAAGCTTTCTTT
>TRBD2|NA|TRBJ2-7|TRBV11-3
CASSLQRETNYEQYF
TGTGCCAGCAGCTTACAGCGGGAGACGAACTACGAGCAGTACTTC
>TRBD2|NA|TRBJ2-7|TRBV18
CASSLQGTSGRQEQYF
TGTGCCAGCTCACTTCAGGGGACTAGCGGGAGACAGGAGCAGTACTTC
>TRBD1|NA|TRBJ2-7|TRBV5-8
CASSPAPGGSEQYF
TGTGCCAGCAGCCCGGCTCCAGGGGGCTCCGAGCAGTACTTC
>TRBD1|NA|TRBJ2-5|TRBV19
CASSMGTALQETQYF
TGTGCCAGTAGTATGGGGACAGCCCTCCAAGAGACCCAGTACTTC
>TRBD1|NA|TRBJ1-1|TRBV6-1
CASSELLPGQGAAVEAFF
TGTGCCAGCAGTGAACTTCTCCCGGGACAGGGGGCTGCAGTTGAAGCTTTCTTT
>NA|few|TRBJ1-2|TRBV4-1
CASSQDRGNYGYTF
TGCGCCAGCAGCCAAGACAGGGGTAACTATGGCTACACCTTC
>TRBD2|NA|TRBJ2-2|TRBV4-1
CASSQEAVAGGNGELFF
TGCGCCAGCAGCCAAGAGGCGGTTGCGGGAGGAAACGGGGAGCTGTTTTTT
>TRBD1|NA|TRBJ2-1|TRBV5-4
CASSGWDRGNNEQFF
TGTGCCAGCAGCGGCTGGGACAGGGGAAACAATGAGCAGTTCTTC
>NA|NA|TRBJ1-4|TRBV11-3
CASSPRQDSNEKLFF
TGTGCCAGCAGCCCCCGACAGGATTCTAATGAAAAACTGTTTTTT
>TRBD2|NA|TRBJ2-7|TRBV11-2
CASSLKREPYEQYF
TGTGCCAGCAGCTTAAAGCGGGAGCCCTACGAGCAGTACTTC
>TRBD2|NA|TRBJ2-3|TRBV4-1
CAIPSFNSLAGGGTDTQYF
TGCGCCATCCCCTCTTTTAATAGTTTAGCGGGAGGCGGCACAGATACGCAGTATTTT
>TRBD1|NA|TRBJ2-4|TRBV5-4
CASSSGQGLASAKNIQYF
TGTGCCAGCAGCTCGGGACAGGGGCTCGCCTCTGCCAAAAACATTCAGTACTTC
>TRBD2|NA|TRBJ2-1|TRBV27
CASRASGSPSLFF
TGTGCCAGCAGGGCTAGCGGGAGCCCGTCCCTGTTCTTC
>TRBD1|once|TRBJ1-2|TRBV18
CASSLTGDPAGYTF
TGTGCCAGCTCACTTACAGGGGACCCTGCTGGCTACACCTTC
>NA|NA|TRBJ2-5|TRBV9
CASSVAQFAAPQETQYF
TGTGCCAGCAGCGTAGCCCAGTTTGCGGCCCCGCAAGAGACCCAGTACTTC
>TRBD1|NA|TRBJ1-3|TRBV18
CASSPKTGGPGNTIYF
TGTGCCAGCTCACCTAAGACAGGGGGCCCTGGAAACACCATATATTTT
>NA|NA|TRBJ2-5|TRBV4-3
CASSQDRRPPGGEETQYF
TGCGCCAGCAGCCAAGATCGCCGACCCCCGGGTGGAGAAGAGACCCAGTACTTC
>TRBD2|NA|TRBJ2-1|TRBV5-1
CASSPAGGRLGEQFF
TGCGCCAGCAGCCCGGCGGGGGGGAGGCTCGGGGAGCAGTTCTTC
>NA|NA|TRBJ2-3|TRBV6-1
CALILGRGPDTQYF
TGTGCCCTAATACTGGGCAGGGGACCAGATACGCAGTATTTT
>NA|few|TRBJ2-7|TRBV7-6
CASSLEVAGARYEQYF
TGTGCCAGCAGCTTAGAGGTTGCGGGGGCGCGTTACGAGCAGTACTTC
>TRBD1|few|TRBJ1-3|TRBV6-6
CASSYGTGGIDTIYF
TGTGCCAGCAGTTACGGGACAGGGGGCATAGACACCATATATTTT
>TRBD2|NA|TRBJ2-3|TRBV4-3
CASSQEAGGPGDTQYF
TGCGCCAGCAGCCAGGAAGCGGGAGGGCCGGGAGATACGCAGTATTTT
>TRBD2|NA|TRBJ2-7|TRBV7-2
CASSCPGRTSYEQYF
TGTGCCAGCAGCTGCCCCGGGAGGACCTCCTACGAGCAGTACTTC
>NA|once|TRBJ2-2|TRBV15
CATTQRVHLINTGELFF
TGTGCCACCACCCAGCGGGTCCACCTGATAAACACCGGGGAGCTGTTTTTT